This TCR beta chain was recorded in a study of blood T cell repertoires in COVID-19. Profiled with immunoSEQ multiplex PCR; TCRdb holds only in-frame clones, not every one. This table has 200,000 to 300,000 clones, 70% to 90% appearing once. The CDR3 sequence is 14 residues long. V lost 4 bases to trimming and J lost 0 bases, with 9 bases between them. Germline CDR1 reads KGHSH; CDR2 reads LQKENI. This chain connects TRBV18 to TRBJ1-1, with D tentatively TRBD1 (5 bases). What was sequenced was peripheral blood. The origin of this receptor is a man between 25 and 39 years old with active or convalescent COVID-19. The chain's CDR3 is CASSLGGVNTEAFF. The CDR3 nucleotides are TGTGCCAGCTCACTTGGAGGGGTGAACACTGAAGCTTTCTTT. Together with reference TRBV18 and TRBJ1-1, the CDR3 gives the full variable domain: NAGVMQNPRHLVRRRGQEARLRCSPMKGHSHVYWYRQLPEEGLKFMVYLQKENIIDESGMPKERFSAEFPKEGPSILRIQQVVRGDSAAYFCASSLGGVNTEAFFGQGTRLTVV.